Below, 14 T cell receptor beta chains from the same sample are listed, as sequenced in a study of T cells after yellow fever vaccination. TCRdb re-derived calls from the 5' RACE reads in MiXCR, one entry per CDR3 protein. The sample yields roughly 96,000 distinct CDR3 sequences, almost 9% seen once. The sequenced sample was CD8+ T cells not binding an NS4B(214-222) dextramer, sorted from PBMCs, obtained less than 16 days after the first yellow fever vaccination. The receptors derive from a young man who received the YFV17D yellow fever vaccine.

This sequence joins TRBV24-1 and TRBJ2-3; a weak D match, TRBD1 (6 bases). Trimming shortened V by 0 bases and J by 3 bases, and 12 bases separated the two germline ends. This CDR3 has 16 amino acids. Germline lookup yields CDR1 KGHDR and CDR2 SFDVKD. The CDR3 bases are TGTGCCACCAGTGATTTGAGAGAGGGGGTAACAGATACGCAGTATTTT. Protein sequence: CATSDLREGVTDTQYF.

The rearrangement links TRBV5-6 to TRBJ2-7; 7 bases map to TRBD2. The germline V gene has CDR1 SGHDT and CDR2 YYEEEE. J was trimmed by 5 bases and V by 2 bases; bases with no gene match: 4. There are 13 residues in the CDR3. CDR3 nucleotide sequence: TGTGCCAGCAGCTTAGCGGGGCCTGACGAGCAGTACTTC. Translating gives CASSLAGPDEQYF.

This clonotype was observed a few times. This chain uses TRBV12-3 or TRBV12-4 with TRBJ1-6; D might be TRBD1 (5 bases). V lost 0 bases and J 2 bases, leaving 11 bases between the germline ends. The CDR3 sequence is 17 residues long. CDR3 bases: TGTGCCAGCAGTTTAGCTAGGGGAAAGACCTATAATTCACCCCTCCACTTT. Translating it yields CASSLARGKTYNSPLHF.

The chain is built from TRBV19 and TRBJ1-5; no firm D call. Germline loops: CDR1 LNHDA, CDR2 SQIVND (reference sequence). This CDR3 is 12 amino acids long. Trimming removed 7 bases at V and 2 bases at J, with 6 bases between. The CDR3 loop reads CASTVGNQPQHF. Here the CDR3 DNA reads TGTGCCAGTACAGTCGGCAATCAGCCCCAGCATTTT.

This clonotype came up a few times. V usage is TRBV20-1 and J usage is TRBJ1-4; D possibly corresponds to TRBD1 (5 bases). The CDR3 consists of 15 residues. The germline V gene has CDR1 DFQATT and CDR2 SNEGSKA (reference sequence). Trimming pared 3 bases from V and 7 bases from J, leaving 18 bases between. This CDR3 is CSASPYGQGSEKLFF. CDR3 bases: TGCAGTGCTAGTCCCTATGGGCAGGGCAGTGAAAAACTGTTTTTT.

This clonotype was seen a few times. The rearrangement links TRBV24-1 to TRBJ1-1; 8 bases align to TRBD1. V lost 9 bases, J lost 1 base, and 3 bases stayed unmatched. CDR3 length: 13 residues. Germline V CDR1 and CDR2: KGHDR, SFDVKD. Here the CDR3 DNA reads TGTGCCACCCAGGACAGGGCGAACACTGAAGCTTTCTTT. Amino acid sequence: CATQDRANTEAFF.

The chain employs TRBV5-6 and TRBJ2-6; D is undetermined. V lost 2 bases and J 0 bases, leaving 6 bases between the germline ends. This CDR3 has 15 residues. Germline CDR1 and CDR2: SGHDT and YYEEEE. The CDR3 sequence: CASSLLLSGANVLTF. CDR3 nucleotides: TGTGCCAGCAGCTTACTACTCTCTGGGGCCAACGTCCTGACTTTC.

The V and J genes are TRBV2 and TRBJ2-1; D remains unclear. The CDR3 sequence is 10 residues long. CDR1 is SNHLY, CDR2 FYNNEI, per germline. Trimming left V 8 bases short and J 3 bases short, with 2 bases between. Written as DNA, the CDR3 is TGTGCCAGCTACTACAATGAGCAGTTCTTC. Residues: CASYYNEQFF.

The chain links TRBV6-5 to TRBJ2-3, with 10 bases that match TRBD2. CDR1 MNHEY and CDR2 SVGAGI come from the germline V gene. V dropped 5 bases and J dropped 2; count of bases not matched to a gene: 7. This CDR3 region has 16 residues. The CDR3 coding sequence is TGTGCCAGCAGTCACCTAGCGGGGGAGACCACAGATACGCAGTATTTT. It specifies CASSHLAGETTDTQYF.

This clonotype has a handful of counts. CDR3 DNA: TGTGCCAGCAGCCAGCCATTAGGGGTAAGCTCCTACAATGAGCAGTTCTTC. Translating gives CASSQPLGVSSYNEQFF. The gene calls are TRBV7-2 and TRBJ2-1; D might be TRBD1 (5 bases). From germline, CDR1 is SGHTA and CDR2 FQGNSA. The ends were cut back, 5 bases at V and 0 bases at J, with 17 bases in the middle. The CDR3 totals 17 residues.

The CDR3 spells CASSEMGQGSYNEQFF. The CDR3 DNA reads TGTGCCAGCAGCGAAATGGGACAGGGGTCCTACAATGAGCAGTTCTTC. This chain links TRBV9 with TRBJ2-1; 10 bases map to TRBD1. The V segment lost 3 bases and the J segment 1 base; nucleotides outside the gene matches: 4. The germline V gene has CDR1 SGDLS and CDR2 YYNGEE. The CDR3 has 16 amino acids.

V gene TRBV12-3 or TRBV12-4 combines with J gene TRBJ2-2, with D perhaps given as TRBD1 or TRBD2 (6 bases each). This CDR3 region has 14 residues. V lost 5 bases and J lost 3, with 10 bases in between. CDR3 in amino acids: CASSPGADTGELFF. CDR3 nucleotides: TGTGCCAGCAGTCCGGGGGCGGACACCGGGGAGCTGTTTTTT.

CDR3: CASSWEFPHYFDGYTF. The CDR3 DNA reads TGTGCCAGCAGCTGGGAGTTTCCTCACTATTTCGATGGCTACACCTTC. The genes are TRBV7-6 and TRBJ1-2; D ambiguous. The CDR3 covers 16 residues. The V end was cut by 4 bases, the J end by 6 bases, with 21 bases between. Germline assignment: CDR1 SGHVS and CDR2 FNYEAQ.

This clonotype has just a few counts. This chain joins TRBV4-2 and TRBJ2-2; TRBD1 is a possible D gene (7 bases). The germline CDR1 and CDR2 sequences are LGHNA and YNFKEQ. This CDR3 has 19 amino acids. The ends were cut back, 0 bases at V and 3 bases at J, with 20 bases in the middle. CDR3 region: CASSQDYGVDRDYTGELFF. The CDR3, as DNA: TGTGCCAGCAGCCAAGATTACGGCGTCGACAGGGACTACACCGGGGAGCTGTTTTTT.